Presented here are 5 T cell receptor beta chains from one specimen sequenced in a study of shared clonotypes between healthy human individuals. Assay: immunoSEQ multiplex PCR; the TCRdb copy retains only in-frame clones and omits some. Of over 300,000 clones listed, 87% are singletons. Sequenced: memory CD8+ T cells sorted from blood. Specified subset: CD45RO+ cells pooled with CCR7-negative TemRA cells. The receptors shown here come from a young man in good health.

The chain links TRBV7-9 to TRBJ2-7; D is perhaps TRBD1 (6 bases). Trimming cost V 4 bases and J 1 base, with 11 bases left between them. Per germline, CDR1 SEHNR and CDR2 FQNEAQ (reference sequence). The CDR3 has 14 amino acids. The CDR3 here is CASSSPGESYEQYF. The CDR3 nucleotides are TGTGCCAGCAGCTCCCCAGGGGAATCCTACGAGCAGTACTTC.

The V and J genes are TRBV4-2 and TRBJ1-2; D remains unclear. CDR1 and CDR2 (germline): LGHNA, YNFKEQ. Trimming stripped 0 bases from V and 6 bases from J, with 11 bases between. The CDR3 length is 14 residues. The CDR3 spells CASSQEDGKNGYTF. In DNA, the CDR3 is TGTGCCAGCAGCCAAGAGGACGGGAAAAATGGCTACACCTTC.

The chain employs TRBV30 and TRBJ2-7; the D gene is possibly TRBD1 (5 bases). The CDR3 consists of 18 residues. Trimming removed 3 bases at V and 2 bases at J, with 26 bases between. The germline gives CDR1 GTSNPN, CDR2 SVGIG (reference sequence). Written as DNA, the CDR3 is TGTGCCTGGAGCGGGCAAGAGGTTTTTGGGGCAGAGGCCTACGAGCAGTACTTC. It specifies CAWSGQEVFGAEAYEQYF. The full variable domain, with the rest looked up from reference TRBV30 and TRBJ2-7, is SQTIHQWPATLVQPVGSPLSLECTVEGTSNPNLYWYRQAAGRGLQLLFYSVGIGQISSEVPQNLSASRPQDRQFILSSKKLLLSDSGFYLCAWSGQEVFGAEAYEQYFGPGTRLTVT.

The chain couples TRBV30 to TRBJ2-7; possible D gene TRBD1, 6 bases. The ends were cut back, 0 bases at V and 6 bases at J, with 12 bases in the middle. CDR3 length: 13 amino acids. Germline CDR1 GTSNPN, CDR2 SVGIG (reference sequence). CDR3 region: CAWSVQGMGEQYF. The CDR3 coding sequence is TGTGCCTGGAGTGTTCAGGGGATGGGCGAGCAGTACTTC.

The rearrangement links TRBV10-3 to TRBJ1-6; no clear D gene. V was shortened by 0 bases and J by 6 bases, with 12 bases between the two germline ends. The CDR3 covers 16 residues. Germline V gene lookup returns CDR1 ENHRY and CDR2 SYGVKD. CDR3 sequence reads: CAISESELMTNSPLHF. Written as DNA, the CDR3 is TGTGCCATCAGTGAGTCCGAATTAATGACTAATTCACCCCTCCACTTT.